This T cell receptor beta chain originates from a study of T-cell reconstitution after alpha-beta-depleted transplantation in children. Study-wide points: After transplant, high TCRbeta diversity at day 60 in some patients arose from surviving recipient T cells and thymic progenitors. Among T cells one year after transplant, newly produced cells accounted for most counts and diversity. Alpha-beta T cells present about two months after transplant were reported to originate from several hundred expanded graft clones.

Molecular barcoding with unique molecular identifiers was used for the TCRbeta library. One entry per CDR3 protein results from TCRdb running MiXCR on the PCR reads. Here the sample spans about 830,000 distinct CDR3 sequences, approximately 15% being singletons. This clonotype turned up a few times. Its specificity is not known. The V end lost 8 bases, the J end lost 4 bases, and 21 bases lay between the germline ends. This CDR3 is 16 amino acids long. The germline CDR1 and CDR2 sequences are MGHDK and SYGVNS. The sequencing used PBMCs, mostly from graft donor cells, collected 360 days after TCRalphabeta/CD19-depleted stem cell transplant. This sequence was found in a male patient between 5 and 17 years old who had a stem cell transplant for acute lymphoblastic leukemia, so the T cells may come from the graft donor. V gene TRBV25-1 combines with J gene TRBJ2-1; maybe TRBD2 (7 bases). The CDR3 sequence is CASGSRGSAGYNEQFF. CDR3 DNA: TGTGCCAGCGGAAGCAGGGGTTCAGCGGGGTACAATGAGCAGTTCTTC.